This is a list of T cell receptor beta chains from one sample in a study of blood T cell repertoires in COVID-19. Profiling relied on immunoSEQ multiplex PCR, and the TCRdb table lists in-frame clones only, not all of them. The sample records around 400,000 clones, about 90% being singletons. The source material was peripheral blood. Every receptor here comes from a woman aged 25 to 39 with COVID-19, enrolled during active disease. CDR3s include the opening cysteine and the closing phenylalanine or tryptophan. D genes are given only for firm matches. The size field is filled for only some rows; it gives once, few, many or a size class.

j_call | v_call | clone_size | d_call | cdr3_nt | cdr3_aa
TRBJ1-5 | TRBV5-7 | . | TRBD1 | TGTGCCAGCAGCAACAGGGGGTATCAGCCCCAGCATTTT | CASSNRGYQPQHF
TRBJ2-1 | TRBV7-2 | . | TRBD2 | TGTGCCAGCAGCTTAAGACTAGCTTATGAGCAGTTCTTC | CASSLRLAYEQFF
TRBJ2-7 | TRBV11-2 | . | . | TGTGCCAGCAGCTCTACCTCTAGCTACGAGCAGTACTTC | CASSSTSSYEQYF
TRBJ2-3 | TRBV19 | . | TRBD2 | TGTGCCAGTAGTAGGGGACTAGCGGGAGGGTACACAGATACGCAGTATTTT | CASSRGLAGGYTDTQYF
TRBJ2-1 | TRBV7-3 | . | TRBD1 | TGTGCCAGCAGCTGGGGACAGCCTGACAATGAGCAGTTCTTC | CASSWGQPDNEQFF
TRBJ1-5 | TRBV19 | . | TRBD1 | TGTGCCAGTAGTGACAGGGGCAATCAGCCCCAGCATTTT | CASSDRGNQPQHF
TRBJ2-2 | TRBV9 | . | . | TGTGCCAGCAGCGCAGCCCCGACTGGGGAGGGGGAGCTGTTTTTT | CASSAAPTGEGELFF
TRBJ1-1 | TRBV20-1 | . | . | TGCAGTGCTAGTTGGGGGGGGGTCACTGAAGCTTTCTTT | CSASWGGVTEAFF
TRBJ1-2 | TRBV6-5 | . | . | TGTGCCAGCAGTTACTCCGCGGGGGGGATCTATGGCTACACCTTC | CASSYSAGGIYGYTF
TRBJ2-7 | TRBV5-6 | . | TRBD2 | TGTGCCAGCAGCTCTCGACTAGCGGGAGGTCCGCGGAACGAGCAGTACTTC | CASSSRLAGGPRNEQYF
TRBJ2-7 | TRBV5-4 | . | . | TGTGCCAGCAGCTCCACCCGGGGGAGGTCTTCATACGAGCAGTACTTC | CASSSTRGRSSYEQYF
TRBJ2-5 | TRBV7-2 | . | TRBD2 | TGTGCCAGCAGCCCCGGGACTAGCGGGAGTGAAGAGACCCAGTACTTC | CASSPGTSGSEETQYF
TRBJ2-3 | TRBV27 | . | TRBD2 | TGTGCCAGCAGTTCACCTAGCGGGATATGGGGAAGCACAGATACGCAGTATTTT | CASSSPSGIWGSTDTQYF
TRBJ2-7 | TRBV2 | . | TRBD1 | TGTGCTAGCAGTGCGACAGGGAAGGGAACCTACGAGCAGTACTTC | CASSATGKGTYEQYF
TRBJ2-5 | TRBV11-3 | . | TRBD2 | TGTGCCAGCAGCCCCCCCCCTAGCGGCCCCCCCCGAGAGACCCAGTACTTC | CASSPPPSGPPRETQYF
TRBJ2-5 | TRBV6-5 | . | . | TGTGCCAGCAGTCCCGCCAGACTACTTCAAGAGACCCAGTACTTC | CASSPARLLQETQYF
TRBJ1-5 | TRBV28 | few | . | TGTGCCAGCAGTCCCGGACAGTCTAGCAATCAGCCCCAGCATTTT | CASSPGQSSNQPQHF
TRBJ2-7 | TRBV11-3 | . | . | TGTGCCAGCAGCTTGCAGGGAAGAGACGAGCAGTACTTC | CASSLQGRDEQYF
TRBJ2-2 | TRBV4-1 | once | . | TGCGCCAGCAGCCATCGACAGAACACCGGGGAGCTGTTTTTT | CASSHRQNTGELFF
TRBJ2-7 | TRBV15 | . | TRBD1 | TGTGCCACCAGCAGGGACAGGGTGTTATACGAGCAGTACTTC | CATSRDRVLYEQYF
TRBJ2-7 | TRBV28 | . | . | TGTGCCAGCAGTCCGACTAGTCTCCACGAGCAGTACTTC | CASSPTSLHEQYF
TRBJ2-7 | TRBV6-6 | . | . | TGTGCCAGCAGCTTCATCTCAGGGGCCTACGAGCAGTACTTC | CASSFISGAYEQYF
TRBJ2-7 | TRBV5-5 | . | TRBD2 | TGTGCCAGCAGCCCCAGGACTAGCGGGAGTCAGGGCGAGCAGTACTTC | CASSPRTSGSQGEQYF
TRBJ1-1 | TRBV10-3 | . | . | TGTGCCATCAGTGAGTTTATCGGGGTCACTGAAGCTTTCTTT | CAISEFIGVTEAFF
TRBJ2-3 | TRBV5-1 | . | TRBD1 | TGCGCCAGCAGCTTCGGACAGGGCACAGATACGCAGTATTTT | CASSFGQGTDTQYF
TRBJ2-7 | TRBV27 | . | TRBD2 | TGTGCCAGCAGTTCCGGGACTAGCGGGAGCAACGAGCAGTACTTC | CASSSGTSGSNEQYF
TRBJ1-1 | TRBV28 | . | . | TGTGCCAGCAGTCGGCGGGAGGCTGGCACTGAAGCTTTCTTT | CASSRREAGTEAFF
TRBJ1-1 | TRBV19 | once | TRBD1 | TGTGCCAGTAGTATAGAGGCAGGGGGGACTGAAGCTTTCTTT | CASSIEAGGTEAFF
TRBJ1-1 | TRBV9 | . | TRBD1 | TGTGCCAGCAGCCCCGGGGACAGGGGTATTCGGAACACTGAAGCTTTCTTT | CASSPGDRGIRNTEAFF
TRBJ1-1 | TRBV30 | . | . | TGTGCCTGGAGTTTTAGCCTGAACACTGAAGCTTTCTTT | CAWSFSLNTEAFF
TRBJ2-7 | TRBV7-9 | few | TRBD2 | TGTGCCAGCAGCTTAGGAAGTGGCGGGAGCAGCCGGTACGAGCAGTACTTC | CASSLGSGGSSRYEQYF
TRBJ2-2 | TRBV12-5 | . | TRBD2 | TGTGCTAGTGGTCAACTATGGACTAGCGGAGCCCCCGGGGAGCTGTTTTTT | CASGQLWTSGAPGELFF
TRBJ1-2 | TRBV5-1 | . | . | TGCGCCAGCAGGATGGAGGGCTTAAGTGGCTACACCTTC | CASRMEGLSGYTF
TRBJ1-2 | TRBV6-5 | . | . | TGTGCCAGCACAGGCGGGCAGTCGGCCTATGGCTACACCTTC | CASTGGQSAYGYTF
TRBJ1-2 | TRBV4-1 | . | . | TGCGCCAGCAGCCAACATCCCTCGGGTGGCTACACCTTC | CASSQHPSGGYTF
TRBJ1-2 | TRBV11-2 | . | . | TGTGCCAGCAGCTCAGCAGGGGCGTCTGACTATGGCTACACCTTC | CASSSAGASDYGYTF
TRBJ2-2 | TRBV7-3 | . | TRBD1 | TGTGCCAGCAGTAAACCTGGGACAGGGGGCACCGGGGAGCTGTTTTTT | CASSKPGTGGTGELFF
TRBJ2-7 | TRBV28 | . | . | TGTGCCAGCAGTCCCCGGGACAACCCCTACGAGCAGTACTTC | CASSPRDNPYEQYF
TRBJ1-1 | TRBV4-2 | once | . | TGTGCCAGCAGCCAAGAGGGGGCTACTTACACTGAAGCTTTCTTT | CASSQEGATYTEAFF
TRBJ1-6 | TRBV28 | . | TRBD1 | TGTGCCAGCTGGGGACAGTGGAGTACCTTGAGCTCCTATAATTCACCCCTCCACTTT | CASWGQWSTLSSYNSPLHF
TRBJ1-1 | TRBV7-3 | . | . | TGTGCCAGCAGCTCTCAGACAAACACTGAAGCTTTCTTT | CASSSQTNTEAFF
TRBJ2-7 | TRBV10-3 | . | TRBD1 | TGTGCCATCAGTGAGTCGACGACAGGGCTCTACGAGCAGTACTTC | CAISESTTGLYEQYF
TRBJ2-5 | TRBV2 | . | . | TGTGCCAGCGTCGGAGGTGGGGGCCCCCAAGAGACCCAGTACTTC | CASVGGGGPQETQYF
TRBJ2-5 | TRBV19 | . | TRBD1 | TGTGCCAGTAGTATGAGGGACAGGGCGATCGAGACCCAGTACTTC | CASSMRDRAIETQYF
TRBJ2-1 | TRBV6-5 | . | . | TGTGCCAGCGGACACAGGAGCTCCTACAATGAGCAGTTCTTC | CASGHRSSYNEQFF
TRBJ1-1 | TRBV5-1 | . | . | TGCGCCAGCAGCTTGGAAGGCAGGGTTCTTTCGGTCACTGAAGCTTTCTTT | CASSLEGRVLSVTEAFF
TRBJ1-3 | TRBV28 | . | . | TGTGCCAGCAGTTCGGACATGTCGGGAAACACCATATATTTT | CASSSDMSGNTIYF
TRBJ2-3 | TRBV9 | . | . | TGTGCCAGCAGCCGGACACTACCCACAGATACGCAGTATTTT | CASSRTLPTDTQYF
TRBJ1-4 | TRBV28 | . | TRBD1 | TGTGCCAGCAGTCCTCCAGGGGGCGCGGGCGAAAAACTGTTTTTT | CASSPPGGAGEKLFF
TRBJ1-5 | TRBV7-8 | . | . | TGTGCCAGCAGCTTACCGGGGCAGCCCCAGCATTTT | CASSLPGQPQHF
TRBJ2-6 | TRBV3-1/TRBV3-2 | once | . | TGTGCCAGCACCCCTCGAATCAGCTCTGGGGCCAACGTCCTGACTTTC | CASTPRISSGANVLTF